This passage covers 13 T cell receptor beta chains from one sample sequenced in a study of cytomegalovirus exposure and HLA in healthy donors. In the PCR, 60 Vbeta and 13 Jbeta primers were used. Clones were sequenced by immunoSEQ multiplex PCR, and TCRdb holds only the in-frame ones, with some missing. Here the sample spans under 200,000 clones, roughly 73% being singletons. Sequences were obtained from PBMCs. The receptors derive from a woman aged 40 to 50 in good health and CMV-seropositive.

This clone was seen a few times. This sequence joins TRBV7-9 and TRBJ1-2, with 8 bases lining up with TRBD1. The CDR3 consists of 17 residues. Looked up from germline, CDR1 is SEHNR and CDR2 is FQNEAQ (reference sequence). V trimming: 1 base; J trimming: 3 bases; junction bases outside the gene matches: 10. CDR3 in DNA: TGTGCCAGCAGCTTAGGTTTCAGGGGGCCTAGGGACTATGGCTACACCTTC. It is translated as CASSLGFRGPRDYGYTF.

In DNA, the CDR3 is TGTGCCAGCAGTTACTCGCGGGAAAGGAGAAACACCATATATTTT. The encoded protein is CASSYSRERRNTIYF. The chain uses TRBV6-5 and TRBJ1-3, with D unresolved. V lost 0 bases to trimming and J lost 5 bases, with 11 bases between them. Germline values: CDR1 MNHEY, CDR2 SVGAGI. The CDR3 runs 15 residues.

This clone was seen once. The rearrangement joins TRBV19 to TRBJ1-5; D gene uncertain. The germline V gene encodes CDR1 LNHDA and CDR2 SQIVND (reference sequence). Trimming stripped 6 bases from V and 5 bases from J, with 20 bases between. The CDR3 length is 16 residues. The CDR3 DNA follows: TGTGCCAGTAGCGGTCCTCTTGGTTCATCTTATCAGCCCCAGCATTTT. It is translated as CASSGPLGSSYQPQHF. Full variable domain (remainder filled in from reference TRBV19 and TRBJ1-5): DGGITQSPKYLFRKEGQNVTLSCEQNLNHDAMYWYRQDPGQGLRLIYYSQIVNDFQKGDIAEGYSVSREKKESFPLTVTSAQKNPTAFYLCASSGPLGSSYQPQHFGDGTRLSIL.

This clone was found once. This sequence joins TRBV19 and TRBJ2-7, with TRBD1 matching 9 bases. Per the germline V gene, CDR1 is LNHDA and CDR2 is SQIVND (reference sequence). The V gene end was trimmed by 4 bases and the J gene end by 5 bases; junction bases not matched to a gene: 9. The CDR3 length is 15 residues. The CDR3 reads CASSNRQGDPNEQYF. The CDR3 DNA reads TGTGCCAGTAGTAACCGACAGGGGGATCCCAACGAGCAGTACTTC.

This clone was found a few times. The chain recombines TRBV6-1 with TRBJ2-7; weak D call: TRBD1 (5 bases). The germline V gene encodes CDR1 MNHNS and CDR2 SASEGT. Trimming took off 5 bases at V and 3 bases at J, with 8 bases between the two ends. This CDR3 has 12 amino acids. This CDR3 is CASSLQDYEQYF. CDR3 nucleotides: TGTGCCAGCAGTCTACAGGACTACGAGCAGTACTTC.

The chain employs TRBV7-9 and TRBJ1-2, with D uncertain. The V and J ends lost 1 base and 0 bases respectively, with 12 bases between them. Germline CDR1 reads SEHNR; CDR2 reads FQNEAQ (reference sequence). The CDR3 is made up of 16 amino acids. The CDR3 protein is CASSLVPLRANYGYTF. CDR3 nucleotide sequence: TGTGCCAGCAGCTTAGTTCCGTTAAGAGCTAACTATGGCTACACCTTC.

This clone was counted once. The chain couples TRBV5-8 to TRBJ2-1; 11 bases are shared with TRBD2. In germline, CDR1 is SGHTS, CDR2 YDEGEE. The CDR3 is made up of 17 amino acids. V trimming: 0 bases; J trimming: 4 bases; junction bases outside the gene matches: 6. CDR3 sequence (DNA): TGTGCCAGCAGCTTGGCCTGGCTAGCGGGGGGTTACAATGAGCAGTTCTTC. This encodes CASSLAWLAGGYNEQFF.

The chain has TRBV15 and TRBJ1-3, with D possibly TRBD1 on 5 matching bases. Per germline, CDR1 LNHNV and CDR2 YYDKDF (reference sequence). The ends were cut back, 0 bases at V and 4 bases at J, with 10 bases in the middle. CDR3 length: 15 amino acids. In nucleotides, the CDR3 is TGTGCCACCAGCAGAGATCGGGGGGAAGGAAACACCATATATTTT. The encoded protein is CATSRDRGEGNTIYF.

This chain uses TRBV19 with TRBJ2-7; 10 nucleotides align to TRBD1. The CDR3 has 13 amino acids. CDR1 and CDR2 (germline): LNHDA, SQIVND (reference sequence). With 4 bases clipped from V and 5 bases from J, the junction kept 2 bases outside the gene matches. CDR3 residues: CASSTDRGDEQYF. CDR3 in DNA: TGTGCCAGTAGTACGGACAGGGGGGACGAGCAGTACTTC. Filled out from reference TRBV19 and TRBJ2-7, the complete variable domain reads DGGITQSPKYLFRKEGQNVTLSCEQNLNHDAMYWYRQDPGQGLRLIYYSQIVNDFQKGDIAEGYSVSREKKESFPLTVTSAQKNPTAFYLCASSTDRGDEQYFGPGTRLTVT.

This clone has only a few counts. The V call is TRBV19, the J call TRBJ2-5, with TRBD1 identical over 10 bases. The J call may be faulty, since TRBJ2-7 better matches the DNA end. The CDR3 consists of 14 residues. Per the germline V gene, CDR1 is LNHDA and CDR2 is SQIVND (reference sequence). CDR3 region: CASKTGTGDYEQYF. Here the CDR3 DNA reads TGTGCCAGTAAAACCGGGACAGGGGACTACGAGCAGTACTTC.

The chain has TRBV4-2 and TRBJ2-1; 10 nucleotides align to TRBD2. The germline V gene has CDR1 LGHNA and CDR2 YNFKEQ. The CDR3 is 13 residues long. Trimming took 10 bases from V and 3 from J; bases not matched to a gene: 3. CDR3 sequence reads: CATEREGYNEQFF. The CDR3, as DNA: TGTGCCACCGAGCGGGAGGGCTACAATGAGCAGTTCTTC.

This sequence joins TRBV7-2 and TRBJ1-2; 10 positions match TRBD1. This CDR3 comprises 14 residues. Losses at the gene ends were 5 bases for V and 5 bases for J; bases not matched to a gene: 5. Germline V gives CDR1 SGHTA, CDR2 FQGNSA. The CDR3 here is CASSQQGQGYGYTF. DNA for the CDR3: TGTGCCAGCAGCCAACAGGGACAGGGGTATGGCTACACCTTC.

V and J are TRBV9 and TRBJ2-3, with 11 bases aligning to TRBD2. Germline CDR1 reads SGDLS; CDR2 reads YYNGEE. This CDR3 is built from 16 residues. Germline trimming cut 0 bases from V and 0 bases from J; bases unmatched to any gene: 0. The CDR3 coding sequence is TGTGCCAGCAGCGTAGGGACTAGCGGGAGCACAGATACGCAGTATTTT. It translates to CASSVGTSGSTDTQYF.